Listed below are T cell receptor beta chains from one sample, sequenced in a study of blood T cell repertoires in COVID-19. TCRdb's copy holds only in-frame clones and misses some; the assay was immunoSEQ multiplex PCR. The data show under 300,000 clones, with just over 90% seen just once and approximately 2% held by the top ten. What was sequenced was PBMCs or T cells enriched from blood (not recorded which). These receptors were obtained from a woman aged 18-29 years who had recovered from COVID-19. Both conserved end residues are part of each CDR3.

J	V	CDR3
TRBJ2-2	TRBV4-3	CASSQDPRTSTGELFF
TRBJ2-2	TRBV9	CASSVQGWAGELFF
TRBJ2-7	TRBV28	CASRAAGEQYF
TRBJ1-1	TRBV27	CATFRDRNTEAFF
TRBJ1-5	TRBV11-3	CASSSPGGDRLYQPQHF
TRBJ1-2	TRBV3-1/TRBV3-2	CASSQPGQDYGYTF
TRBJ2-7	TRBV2	CASCEQSYEQYF
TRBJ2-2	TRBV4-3	CASSQDHLGGFGMSLFF
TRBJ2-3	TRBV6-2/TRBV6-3	CASSPDRVDTDTQYF
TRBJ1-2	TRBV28	CASSLRQASYGYTF
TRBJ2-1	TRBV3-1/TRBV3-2	CASSPLAGGNEQFF
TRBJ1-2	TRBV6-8	CASSYQITGGAGYTF
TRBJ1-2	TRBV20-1	CSASLSDYGYTF
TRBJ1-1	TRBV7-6	CASSPARDWGTEAFF
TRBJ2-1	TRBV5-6	CASSTFLDTSTGNEQFF
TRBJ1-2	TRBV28	CASSFWVGEGYTF
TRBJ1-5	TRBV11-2	CASSLGQNQPQHF
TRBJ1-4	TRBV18	CASSGQDGGEKLFF
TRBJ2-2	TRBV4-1	CASSKELAGGGTGELFF
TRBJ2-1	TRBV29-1	CSVVGAAGLSYNEQFF
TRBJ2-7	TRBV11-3	CASSSPGGPASSYEQYF
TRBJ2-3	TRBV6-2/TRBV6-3	CASSYTLTRGLSTDTQYF
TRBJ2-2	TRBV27	CASTTLGGLAIGELFF
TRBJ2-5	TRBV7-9	CASSLAIVLGQRETQYF
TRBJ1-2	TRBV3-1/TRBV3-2	CASSPGNHYGYTF
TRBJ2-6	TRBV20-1	CSASRSKVSGANVLTF
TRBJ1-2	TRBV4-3	CASSQRTGGSYGYTF
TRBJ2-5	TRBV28	CASSLSGSGSVGGQYF
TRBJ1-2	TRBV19	CASRGTGGEYGYTF
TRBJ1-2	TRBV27	CASSWTGGDYGYTF
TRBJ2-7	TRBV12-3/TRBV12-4	CASTRGTLYEQYF
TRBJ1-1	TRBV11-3	CASLGGALNTEAFF
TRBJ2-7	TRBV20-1	CSASMGQGPLEQYF
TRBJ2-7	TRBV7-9	CASSFTTSSLREQYF
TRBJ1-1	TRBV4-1	CASSQASNMNTEAFF
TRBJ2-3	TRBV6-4	CASSARSFLDTQYF